Each of the 28 T cell receptor beta chains below was sequenced from the same sample in a study of cytomegalovirus exposure and HLA in healthy donors. Sequencing was performed with immunoSEQ multiplex PCR; in TCRdb, only in-frame clones are kept and a portion is missing. The sample has about 150,000 clones; 86% are singletons. The sequenced material came from PBMCs. The receptors come from a human donor in good health.

This clone came up once. A read error may produce the germline difference seen at one junction end. V and J are TRBV6-6 and TRBJ2-3, with a possible D match to TRBD2 (5 bases). The CDR3 runs to 14 residues. Germline V CDR1 and CDR2: MNHNY, SVGAGI (reference sequence). The CDR3 spells CASSYLDSSDTQYF. DNA of the CDR3: TGTGCCAGCAGCTACTTGGACTCGTCAGATACGCAGTATTTT.

A single count supports this clone. The J gene is TRBJ1-6, the V gene TRBV28, with 10 bases matching TRBD1. CDR3 size: 16 residues. The junction had 5 bases not matched to a gene; V was cut back by 3 bases and J by 6 bases. Germline assignment: CDR1 MDHEN and CDR2 SYDVKM. The CDR3 spells CASSFRGTGANSPLHF. CDR3 sequence (DNA): TGTGCCAGCAGTTTTAGGGGGACAGGGGCTAATTCACCCCTCCACTTT.

The chain combines TRBV27 with TRBJ2-1, with 10 bases identical to TRBD1. This CDR3 has 17 amino acids. Germline V gene data show CDR1 as MNHEY and CDR2 as SMNVEV (reference sequence). V was pared by 5 bases and J by 7 bases, with 14 bases of the junction left unmatched. In DNA form, the CDR3 reads TGTGCCAGCAGTCCGCCCGAGACAGGGGGCGACGCAAATGAGCAGTTCTTC. As protein: CASSPPETGGDANEQFF.

This chain joins TRBV11-2 and TRBJ2-7; perhaps TRBD1 as D (6 bases). Germline-derived CDR1 and CDR2 are SGHAT and FQNNGV. V was clipped by 2 bases and J by 0 bases, with 14 bases between them. The CDR3 runs 16 residues. The CDR3 is CASSLSTGLSSYEQYF. CDR3 coding DNA: TGTGCCAGCAGCTTAAGTACAGGGTTGAGCTCCTACGAGCAGTACTTC.

The chain is built from TRBV2 and TRBJ2-7; 10 bases align to TRBD1. The CDR3 has 15 amino acids. J lost 1 base, V lost 5 bases, and 5 bases had no gene match. Germline CDR1 SNHLY, CDR2 FYNNEI. Written as DNA, the CDR3 is TGTGCCAGCAGTAAGACAGGGGGCGTATCCTACGAGCAGTACTTC. Protein sequence: CASSKTGGVSYEQYF.

The chain carries TRBV5-6 and TRBJ2-6; perhaps TRBD2 as D (6 bases). Germline V lookup: CDR1 SGHDT, CDR2 YYEEEE. Trimming left V 0 bases short and J 4 bases short, with 8 bases between. The CDR3 totals 15 residues. This chain's CDR3 is CASSLGGAGANVLTF. The CDR3 nucleotides are TGTGCCAGCAGCTTGGGCGGGGCCGGGGCCAACGTCCTGACTTTC.

The chain combines TRBV2 with TRBJ1-2; possible D gene TRBD1, 5 bases. The CDR3 length is 13 residues. Trimming left V 4 bases short and J 6 bases short, with 12 bases between. Germline-derived CDR1 and CDR2 are SNHLY and FYNNEI. Here the CDR3 DNA reads TGTGCCAGCAGTGTATGGGGCGCCGATGGCTACACCTTC. It encodes CASSVWGADGYTF. The full variable domain, rest sourced from reference TRBV2 and TRBJ1-2, is EPEVTQTPSHQVTQMGQEVILRCVPISNHLYFYWYRQILGQKVEFLVSFYNNEISEKSEIFDDQFSVERPDGSNFTLKIRSTKLEDSAMYFCASSVWGADGYTFGSGTRLTVV.

This clone was observed a few times. The chain is built from TRBV9 and TRBJ2-5; 8 bases match TRBD2. Losses at the gene ends were 0 bases for V and 0 bases for J; bases not matched to a gene: 4. There are 16 residues in the CDR3. Germline CDR1 reads SGDLS; CDR2 reads YYNGEE. As DNA, the CDR3 is TGTGCCAGCAGCGTAGGGGTAGCGGGGTACCAAGAGACCCAGTACTTC. As protein: CASSVGVAGYQETQYF. Together with reference TRBV9 and TRBJ2-5, the CDR3 gives the full variable domain: DSGVTQTPKHLITATGQRVTLRCSPRSGDLSVYWYQQSLDQGLQFLIQYYNGEERAKGNILERFSAQQFPDLHSELNLSSLELGDSALYFCASSVGVAGYQETQYFGPGTRLLVL.

The chain employs TRBV9 and TRBJ2-1; TRBD1 aligns across 7 bases. Germline V gene lookup returns CDR1 SGDLS and CDR2 YYNGEE. After removal of 0 bases from V and 9 bases from J, the junction contained 6 bases not matched to a gene. The CDR3 runs to 14 residues. CDR3 DNA: TGTGCCAGCAGCGTAGTTACAGGGGTGGGTGAGCAGTTCTTC. Translated, it gives CASSVVTGVGEQFF.

This clone was recorded once. The CDR3 loop is CASSFPASGGNFNEQFF. The CDR3 bases are TGTGCCAGCAGTTTTCCGGCTAGCGGGGGCAATTTCAATGAGCAGTTCTTC. The chain combines TRBV28 with TRBJ2-1; TRBD2 agrees at 10 bases. The ends lost 3 bases at V and 6 bases at J; junction bases unmatched: 11. The CDR3 loop spans 17 amino acids. Germline V gene sequence: CDR1 MDHEN, CDR2 SYDVKM.

The chain joins TRBV2 to TRBJ1-4, with a tentative D call TRBD1 (5 bases). Germline V gene sequence: CDR1 SNHLY, CDR2 FYNNEI. V shed 8 bases and J shed 8 bases, with 21 bases lying between them. The CDR3 runs 15 residues. Here the CDR3 DNA reads TGTGCCAGCTCGGGGCAGGGCGGACTATTGGAAAAACTGTTTTTT. As protein: CASSGQGGLLEKLFF.

The chain has TRBV5-8 and TRBJ2-7; the match to TRBD2 covers 7 bases. This CDR3 contains 14 residues. V lost 4 bases to trimming and J lost 3 bases; unmatched junction nucleotides: 7. Germline V gene data show CDR1 as SGHTS and CDR2 as YDEGEE. The CDR3 DNA reads TGTGCCAGCAGCGGGGGGGAAAAGGGCTACGAGCAGTACTTC. Residues: CASSGGEKGYEQYF.

This chain connects TRBV29-1 to TRBJ2-1; 9 bases fit TRBD2. The ends lost 6 bases at V and 8 bases at J; junction bases unmatched: 5. The CDR3 totals 12 residues. The germline V gene has CDR1 SQVTM and CDR2 ANQGSEA. Written as DNA, the CDR3 is TGCAGCGTCAGGCGGGGGGGCGATGAGCAGTTCTTC. Protein sequence: CSVRRGGDEQFF.

The chain is built from TRBV5-1 and TRBJ2-1; 12 nucleotides agree with TRBD2. Germline-derived CDR1 and CDR2 are SGHRS and YFSETQ. With 4 bases clipped from V and 5 bases from J, the junction kept 16 bases outside the gene matches. CDR3 length: 19 amino acids. The CDR3 region is CASSPTLAGGNVDNNEQFF. The CDR3 DNA sequence: TGCGCCAGCAGCCCTACTCTAGCGGGGGGGAATGTTGATAACAATGAGCAGTTCTTC.

This clone has a single count. The V call is TRBV10-3, the J call TRBJ2-5, with D possibly TRBD2 on 6 matching bases. This CDR3 region has 17 residues. Germline CDR1 ENHRY, CDR2 SYGVKD. The germline V and J ends were trimmed by 3 bases and 4 bases, with 21 bases remaining between them. CDR3 residues: CAISDPGLLGGRETQYF. For the CDR3, the DNA is TGTGCCATCAGTGACCCTGGACTCCTCGGAGGGCGAGAGACCCAGTACTTC.

The genes are TRBV9 and TRBJ1-1, with a weak D call TRBD1 (5 bases). CDR1 SGDLS and CDR2 YYNGEE come from the germline V gene. The CDR3 loop spans 14 amino acids. V lost 3 bases and J 2 bases, leaving 11 bases between the germline ends. The CDR3 sequence: CASSAGNGNTEAFF. The CDR3 coding sequence is TGTGCCAGCAGCGCAGGGAACGGAAACACTGAAGCTTTCTTT.

The chain carries TRBV18 and TRBJ2-2, with 9 bases that match TRBD2. The CDR3 runs 16 residues. Germline CDR1 and CDR2: KGHSH and LQKENI. J gave up 0 bases and V 4 bases, and 3 bases lay outside the gene matches. The CDR3 reads CASSLGLASNTGELFF. The CDR3 DNA reads TGTGCCAGCTCACTGGGACTAGCTTCGAACACCGGGGAGCTGTTTTTT.

This chain joins TRBV5-4 and TRBJ2-5, with D tentatively TRBD2 (5 bases). The germline V gene has CDR1 SGHNT and CDR2 YYREEE (reference sequence). V was clipped by 2 bases and J by 2 bases, with 7 bases between them. This CDR3 has 13 amino acids. CDR3: CASSLGLQETQYF. The CDR3 DNA reads TGTGCCAGCAGCTTAGGACTTCAAGAGACCCAGTACTTC.

V gene TRBV9 combines with J gene TRBJ1-1; TRBD1 might be the D (6 bases). V was pared by 4 bases and J by 1 base, with 11 bases between. From germline, CDR1 is SGDLS and CDR2 YYNGEE. The CDR3 extends over 14 amino acids. The CDR3 nucleotides are TGTGCCAGCAGCACTTTGACAGGGAACACTGAAGCTTTCTTT. This gives the protein CASSTLTGNTEAFF.

The V and J genes are TRBV27 and TRBJ2-1; 7 bases line up with TRBD2. The length of the CDR3 is 14 residues. Trimming at V came to 3 bases and at J to 3 bases, leaving 2 bases not matched to a gene. The germline V gene encodes CDR1 MNHEY and CDR2 SMNVEV (reference sequence). The CDR3 sequence: CASSLGTNYNEQFF. For the CDR3, the DNA is TGTGCCAGCAGTTTGGGGACTAACTACAATGAGCAGTTCTTC.

The genes are TRBV9 and TRBJ2-4, with D maybe TRBD2 (5 bases). CDR1 and CDR2 (germline): SGDLS, YYNGEE. CDR3 size: 14 residues. Between the trimmed V and J ends, which lost 3 bases and 0 bases, there was a span of 7 bases. CDR3 bases: TGTGCCAGCAGCGAAGGACTAGCCAAAAACATTCAGTACTTC. Its translation is CASSEGLAKNIQYF.

Only a few counts were recorded for this clone. The genes are TRBV11-1 and TRBJ2-7; TRBD2 is a possible D gene (6 bases). In germline, CDR1 is SGHAT, CDR2 FQDESV (reference sequence). The CDR3 covers 15 residues. Trimming removed 3 bases at V and 2 bases at J, with 14 bases between. CDR3 sequence reads: CASSLLGLGAYEQYF. Written as DNA, the CDR3 is TGTGCCAGCAGCTTGTTGGGACTTGGGGCCTACGAGCAGTACTTC.

The chain couples TRBV28 to TRBJ2-7, with TRBD2 matching over 9 bases. Germline V gene sequence: CDR1 MDHEN, CDR2 SYDVKM. The CDR3 is made up of 16 amino acids. J gave up 0 bases and V 6 bases, and 9 bases lay outside the gene matches. CDR3 amino acids: CASSKLGLAPSYEQYF. DNA for the CDR3: TGTGCCAGCAGCAAGCTCGGACTAGCGCCCTCCTACGAGCAGTACTTC.

V usage is TRBV7-6 and J usage is TRBJ2-7, with D unclear. The CDR3 totals 12 residues. Germline-derived CDR1 and CDR2 are SGHVS and FNYEAQ. Trimming cost V 5 bases and J 1 base, with 6 bases left between them. The CDR3 DNA sequence: TGTGCCAGCAGCCCCGGTTCCTACGAGCAGTACTTC. Its protein is CASSPGSYEQYF.

This chain connects TRBV10-3 to TRBJ2-3; 8 nucleotides align to TRBD2. There are 16 residues in the CDR3. Germline V gives CDR1 ENHRY, CDR2 SYGVKD. J lost 7 bases, V lost 0 bases, and 9 bases had no gene match. In DNA form, the CDR3 reads TGTGCCATCAGTGAGTCATTCAGCGGGAGTGGAAATACGCAGTATTTT. This gives the protein CAISESFSGSGNTQYF.

The chain joins TRBV5-4 to TRBJ1-2; 12 bases align to TRBD1. From germline, CDR1 is SGHNT and CDR2 YYREEE (reference sequence). V shed 4 bases, J shed 6 bases, and the junction held 10 bases outside the gene matches. This CDR3 is 16 amino acids long. The CDR3 sequence: CASSEAGTGGADGYTF. As DNA, the CDR3 is TGTGCCAGCAGCGAAGCCGGGACAGGGGGCGCGGATGGCTACACCTTC.

In DNA form, the CDR3 reads TGTGCCAGCAGTGAACGACAGGAAAATCAGCCCCAGCATTTT. Translation: CASSERQENQPQHF. This chain links TRBV2 with TRBJ1-5, with D perhaps matching TRBD1 (6 bases). The germline CDR1 and CDR2 sequences are SNHLY and FYNNEI. The CDR3 extends over 14 amino acids. V lost 2 bases and J lost 4, with 9 bases in between.

V usage is TRBV11-2 and J usage is TRBJ2-1, with 8 bases lining up with TRBD2. CDR1 is SGHAT and CDR2 is FQNNGV in the germline V gene. The CDR3 consists of 16 residues. The trim removed 5 bases at V and 6 bases at J, leaving 12 bases unmatched. CDR3 region: CASSLGLAGPANEQFF. CDR3 in DNA: TGTGCCAGCAGCCTCGGACTAGCCGGCCCGGCCAATGAGCAGTTCTTC.